This passage covers 23 T cell receptor beta chains from one sample sequenced in a study of Graves' ophthalmopathy and Graves' hyperthyroidism. The sequenced template was RNA, covering the TCR beta CDR3 region. HTBI primers served in a first-round RT-PCR, which a second-round multiplex PCR followed. TCRdb re-analysed the multiplex PCR reads in MiXCR, keeping a single row per CDR3 protein. The repertoire has around 1,200,000 distinct CDR3 sequences, about two fifths of them found once; the top ten carry over 8.5%. Sequencing was done on a sample of peripheral blood or thyroid tissue (not recorded which). These receptors all come from an adult man with Graves' hyperthyroidism.

This clonotype has a handful of counts. The gene calls are TRBV5-1 and TRBJ2-7; D may be TRBD2 (5 bases). The germline V gene has CDR1 SGHRS and CDR2 YFSETQ. This CDR3 region has 14 residues. V lost 4 bases, J lost 2 bases, and 13 bases lay in between. CDR3 loop: CASSDDYLAYEQYF. The CDR3 DNA sequence: TGCGCCAGCAGCGACGACTACCTAGCCTACGAGCAGTACTTC.

This chain uses TRBV25-1 with TRBJ2-5; the match to TRBD1 covers 7 bases. Germline loops: CDR1 MGHDK, CDR2 SYGVNS. The CDR3 runs to 16 residues. The J segment lost 5 bases and the V segment lost 5 bases, leaving 14 bases of the junction unmatched. CDR3 region: CASSYRDSRLRETQYF. CDR3 nucleotides: TGTGCCAGCAGTTATCGGGACAGTCGACTTCGGGAGACCCAGTACTTC.

This clonotype showed up many times. This sequence joins TRBV12-3 or TRBV12-4 and TRBJ2-7; 9 nucleotides agree with TRBD2. The V segment lost 3 bases and the J segment 7 bases; nucleotides outside the gene matches: 10. This CDR3 has 15 residues. In DNA form, the CDR3 reads TGTGCCAGCAGTTTTTTGTCTAGCGGGACTCGAGAGCAGTACTTC. Translating it yields CASSFLSSGTREQYF.

The chain employs TRBV4-3 and TRBJ2-2; the D is unclear. Trimming shortened V by 0 bases and J by 6 bases, and 8 bases separated the two germline ends. Germline loops: CDR1 LGHNA, CDR2 YSLEER. This CDR3 comprises 14 residues. Here the CDR3 DNA reads TGCGCCAGCAGCCAAGATCCTGCGGCCGGGGAGCTGTTTTTT. It yields the protein CASSQDPAAGELFF.

This clonotype was seen at least ten times. The chain couples TRBV7-2 to TRBJ1-2; D is possibly TRBD1 (6 bases). Germline V gene lookup returns CDR1 SGHTA and CDR2 FQGNSA. The CDR3 spans 12 residues. V shed 5 bases and J shed 7 bases, with 11 bases lying between them. The CDR3 nucleotides are TGTGCCAGCAGCCACCCAGGGGTTGGCTACACCTTC. It translates to CASSHPGVGYTF.

This clonotype came up a few times. The chain combines TRBV5-1 with TRBJ2-5; D uncertain. Germline assignment: CDR1 SGHRS and CDR2 YFSETQ. V lost 3 bases, J lost 1 base, and 13 bases lay in between. This CDR3 is built from 15 residues. Written as DNA, the CDR3 is TGCGCCAGCAGCTCTTTAGGATCGGGCCAAGAGACCCAGTACTTC. Amino acid sequence: CASSSLGSGQETQYF.

The V call is TRBV20-1, the J call TRBJ2-5, with unresolved D. The CDR3 covers 12 residues. Germline V gene sequence: CDR1 DFQATT, CDR2 SNEGSKA (reference sequence). The CDR3: CTPRAVGETQYF. The DNA for the CDR3 is TGCACCCCTAGGGCGGTGGGAGAGACCCAGTACTTC.

The V call is TRBV12-3 or TRBV12-4, the J call TRBJ2-5, with 9 nucleotides matching TRBD2. The V segment lost 5 bases and the J segment 4 bases; nucleotides outside the gene matches: 8. The CDR3 spans 15 residues. DNA for the CDR3: TGTGCCAGCAGTGAATTAGCGGGAGTGGCAGAGACCCAGTACTTC. Translated, it gives CASSELAGVAETQYF.

Concerning this clonotype: Mismatch with germline at one junction end may stem from a read error. The chain has TRBV7-9 and TRBJ1-5, with D tentatively TRBD1 (5 bases). The CDR3 runs 10 residues. Germline loops: CDR1 SEHNR, CDR2 FQNEAQ (reference sequence). CDR3 amino acids: CASSLDTRSF. As DNA, the CDR3 is TGTGCCAGCAGCTTGGACACCAGGAGTTTT.

This sequence joins TRBV6-1 and TRBJ1-5; no firm D call. CDR3 length: 13 residues. V dropped 8 bases and J dropped 6 bases, with 14 bases sitting between them. Per germline, CDR1 MNHNS and CDR2 SASEGT. CDR3 amino acids: CASARAEGQPQHF. Here the CDR3 DNA reads TGTGCCAGCGCCCGGGCGGAGGGTCAGCCCCAGCATTTT.

This clonotype was observed a handful of times. Mismatch with germline at one junction end may stem from a read error. The chain couples TRBV5-1 to TRBJ1-5, with 9 bases lining up with TRBD1. The CDR3 contains 14 residues. CDR1 and CDR2 from the germline V gene are SGHRS and YFSETQ. CDR3 nucleotides: TGCACCAGCAGCCCCGACAGGGGGGACCAGCCCCAGCATTTT. Protein: CTSSPDRGDQPQHF.

Many counts were recorded for this clonotype. The DNA of the CDR3 is TGTGCCAGCAGCTTAGGGGGCCAGGGGGCTGGAAACACCATATATTTT. This sequence encodes CASSLGGQGAGNTIYF. This rearrangement joins TRBV7-2 to TRBJ1-3, with 7 positions matching TRBD1. The CDR3 totals 16 residues. CDR1 is SGHTA, CDR2 FQGNSA, per germline. J was trimmed by 2 bases and V by 1 base; bases with no gene match: 5.

Comments on this clonotype: A much larger clone lies one base from this, so it may be a read error. The conserved phenylalanine or tryptophan is not found at the CDR3 terminus, so this likely reflects a read error. The chain recombines TRBV10-3 with TRBJ2-7; 7 bases are a match to TRBD2. Germline V CDR1 and CDR2: ENHRY, SYGVKD. The V gene end was trimmed by 6 bases and the J gene end by 0 bases; junction bases not matched to a gene: 14. The CDR3 has 17 residues. CDR3 sequence (DNA): TGTGCCATCAGGAGAGGGGTACTAGCGCAAAGCTCCTACGAGCAGTACTTG. This codes for CAIRRGVLAQSSYEQYL.

This clonotype has more than one count but fewer than ten. The rearrangement uses TRBV2 and TRBJ1-2, with 7 bases aligning to TRBD1. The CDR3 has 15 amino acids. From germline, CDR1 is SNHLY and CDR2 FYNNEI. The junction had 15 bases not matched to a gene; V was cut back by 6 bases and J by 8 bases. CDR3 in DNA: TGTGCCAGCAGGGGCGACAGGGCCCTTCGCGGAGGCTACACCTTC. Amino acid sequence: CASRGDRALRGGYTF.

The CDR3, as DNA: TGCAGTGCTAGAGTACCGGGACTAGCGGGAGGACCTCAAGAGACCCAGTACTTC. It is translated as CSARVPGLAGGPQETQYF. This chain links TRBV20-1 with TRBJ2-5, with 15 bases matching TRBD2. Germline lookup yields CDR1 DFQATT and CDR2 SNEGSKA (reference sequence). This CDR3 is built from 18 residues. The V gene end was trimmed by 1 base and the J gene end by 2 bases; junction bases not matched to a gene: 8.

This clonotype has just a few counts. The chain employs TRBV12-3 or TRBV12-4 and TRBJ1-1; the D is unclear. The CDR3 totals 14 residues. The germline V and J ends were trimmed by 4 bases and 8 bases, with 17 bases remaining between them. The CDR3 sequence is CASSSYTSGREAFF. Here the CDR3 DNA reads TGTGCCAGCAGTTCCTACACCTCCGGCCGGGAAGCTTTCTTT.

This rearrangement joins TRBV5-1 to TRBJ2-7; 13 bases match TRBD2. The CDR3 is 16 amino acids. CDR1 and CDR2 from the germline V gene are SGHRS and YFSETQ. Losses at the gene ends were 2 bases for V and 2 bases for J; bases not matched to a gene: 4. The CDR3 DNA is TGCGCCAGCAGCTTACTAGCGGGGGGGTTCCCCTACGAGCAGTACTTC. Its protein is CASSLLAGGFPYEQYF.

The chain uses TRBV7-8 and TRBJ2-6, with D unclear. The CDR3 consists of 15 residues. Trimming removed 5 bases at V and 4 bases at J, with 12 bases between. Germline V CDR1 and CDR2: SGHVS, FQNEAQ. CDR3 nucleotide sequence: TGTGCCAGCAGCCTGGGTCCCTGGGGGGCCAACGTCCTGACTTTC. Amino acids: CASSLGPWGANVLTF.

This clonotype showed up many times. The chain joins TRBV29-1 to TRBJ1-2; 9 nucleotides line up with TRBD1. Losses at the gene ends were 5 bases for V and 8 bases for J; bases not matched to a gene: 9. The V gene's germline CDR1 is SQVTM and CDR2 ANQGSEA. CDR3 length: 13 residues. The CDR3 reads CSVNRGLVPGYTF. The CDR3 DNA reads TGCAGCGTTAACAGGGGGCTTGTCCCAGGCTACACCTTC. The complete variable domain, with remaining parts taken from reference TRBV29-1 and TRBJ1-2, reads SAVISQKPSRDICQRGTSLTIQCQVDSQVTMMFWYRQQPGQSLTLIATANQGSEATYESGFVIDKFPISRPNLTFSTLTVSNMSPEDSSIYLCSVNRGLVPGYTFGSGTRLTVV.

The chain combines TRBV6-5 with TRBJ2-7, with D uncertain. The germline CDR1 and CDR2 sequences are MNHEY and SVGAGI. Trimming cost V 2 bases and J 4 bases, with 12 bases left between them. CDR3 length: 14 amino acids. The CDR3 region has the DNA TGTGCCAGCAGTTACCGCCGGACGATTTACGAGCAGTACTTC. Translating gives CASSYRRTIYEQYF.

The gene calls are TRBV20-1 and TRBJ1-2, with D uncertain. V shed 0 bases and J shed 4 bases, with 18 bases lying between them. The CDR3 consists of 16 residues. CDR1 is DFQATT and CDR2 is SNEGSKA in the germline V gene (reference sequence). The CDR3 nucleotides read TGCAGTGCTAGAGATTCCCCCACAGAAAATTTCTATGGCTACACCTTC. Protein product: CSARDSPTENFYGYTF.

This rearrangement joins TRBV20-1 to TRBJ1-4; possible D gene TRBD1, 5 bases. The CDR3 is made up of 15 amino acids. V shed 5 bases and J shed 7 bases, with 20 bases lying between them. CDR1 and CDR2 from the germline V gene are DFQATT and SNEGSKA (reference sequence). CDR3 bases: TGCAGTGCTCTCTACCGGGGGGGTGGAGGTGAAAAACTGTTTTTT. Residues: CSALYRGGGGEKLFF.

Many counts were recorded for this clonotype. The chain has TRBV12-3 or TRBV12-4 and TRBJ1-2; D might be TRBD1 (6 bases). The CDR3 length is 15 residues. V gave up 4 bases and J gave up 5 bases, with 17 bases separating them. CDR3 sequence (DNA): TGTGCCAGCAGTTCCGGGACAACCAGAGAGTATGGCTACACCTTC. Translated, it gives CASSSGTTREYGYTF.